This TCR beta chain is from a study of early T cells in non-severe SARS-CoV-2 infection. This CDR3 is built from 15 residues. V lost 0 bases, J lost 3 bases, and 11 bases lay in between. Unique molecular identifiers (one per individual cDNA molecule) were attached. TCRdb reprocessed the 5' RACE reads with MiXCR, giving one entry per CDR3 protein. Among some 81,000 distinct CDR3 sequences listed, 15% to 20% were seen once. J is TRBJ1-1 and V is TRBV23-1, with D maybe TRBD1 (5 bases). TRBV23-1 has ORF status, its function being uncertain. The material sequenced was whole blood. The sequence derives from an adult who was a healthcare worker with PCR-confirmed SARS-CoV-2 infection or an uninfected control (not recorded which). This chain's CDR3 is CASSQSDRGDTEAFF. The CDR3 DNA reads as TGCGCCAGCAGTCAATCGGATCGGGGCGACACTGAAGCTTTCTTT.